This TCR beta chain was observed in a study of blood T cell repertoires in COVID-19. Study background: Researchers got acute and convalescent COVID-19 samples from the United States, Italy and Spain. The cDNA or gDNA used as material had been derived from T cells, B-cell-depleted T cells, or PBMCs.

The V end was cut by 8 bases, the J end by 3 bases, with 11 bases between. Germline lookup yields CDR1 GTSNPN and CDR2 SVGIG (reference sequence). The CDR3 totals 11 residues. This clone was seen only a few times. Enrollees, about 18 to 95 years old, lived in 25 or so US areas. Clinical history as reported by participants underpinned cohort assignment. Assay used: immunoSEQ multiplex PCR; TCRdb lists only in-frame clones, some missing. In the table there are 250,000 to 300,000 clones, approximately 85% of which are singletons. The sequence was obtained from a woman in her twenties or thirties who had recovered from COVID-19. The chain combines TRBV30 with TRBJ2-7; tentatively, D is TRBD1 (5 bases). The sequenced sample consisted of PBMCs or T cells enriched from blood (not recorded which). CDR3 sequence (DNA): TGTGCCCAAGGGGCACTCTACGAGCAGTACTTC. This codes for CAQGALYEQYF. Full variable domain (missing parts from reference TRBV30 and TRBJ2-7): SQTIHQWPATLVQPVGSPLSLECTVEGTSNPNLYWYRQAAGRGLQLLFYSVGIGQISSEVPQNLSASRPQDRQFILSSKKLLLSDSGFYLCAQGALYEQYFGPGTRLTVT.